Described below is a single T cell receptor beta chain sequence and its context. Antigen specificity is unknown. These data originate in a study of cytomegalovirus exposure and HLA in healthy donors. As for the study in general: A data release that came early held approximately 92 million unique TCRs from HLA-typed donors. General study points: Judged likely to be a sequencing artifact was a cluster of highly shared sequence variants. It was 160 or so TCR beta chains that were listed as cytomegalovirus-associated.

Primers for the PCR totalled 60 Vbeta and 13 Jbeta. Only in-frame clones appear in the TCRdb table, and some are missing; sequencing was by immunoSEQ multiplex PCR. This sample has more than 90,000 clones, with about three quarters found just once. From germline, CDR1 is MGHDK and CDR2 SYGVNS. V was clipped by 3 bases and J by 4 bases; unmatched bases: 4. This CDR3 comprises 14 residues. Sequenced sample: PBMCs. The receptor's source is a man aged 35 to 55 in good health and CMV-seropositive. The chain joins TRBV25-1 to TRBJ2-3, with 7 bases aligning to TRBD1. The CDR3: CASSDHRGADTQYF. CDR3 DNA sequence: TGTGCCAGCAGTGACCACAGGGGTGCAGATACGCAGTATTTT. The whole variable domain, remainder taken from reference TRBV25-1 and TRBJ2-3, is EADIYQTPRYLVIGTGKKITLECSQTMGHDKMYWYQQDPGMELHLIHYSYGVNSTEKGDLSSESTVSRIRTEHFPLTLESARPSHTSQYLCASSDHRGADTQYFGPGTRLTVL.